These T cell receptor beta chains were read from a single sample in a study of CD8 T cells in ankylosing spondylitis. TCRdb reanalysed the 5' RACE reads using MiXCR and keeps one entry per CDR3 protein. The table has some 270,000 distinct CDR3 sequences, under 35% seen once. The material sequenced was blood, either unsorted or a sorted T cell fraction (not recorded which). The receptor set was obtained from a male donor with ankylosing spondylitis or in good health (not recorded which). Each CDR3 is given with its conserved first and last residue. The size of a clone is reported for some rows only, either as once, few or many, or as a class for expanded clones.

j_call | clone_size | v_call | cdr3_aa
TRBJ2-7 | few | TRBV29-1 | CSVEGQGHEQYF
TRBJ1-4 | - | TRBV27 | CASKDGRGNEKLFF
TRBJ2-1 | once | TRBV9 | CASSVGTAGDEQFF
TRBJ2-6 | few | TRBV6-5 | CASSYSMQAGANVLTF
TRBJ1-5 | few | TRBV20-1 | CSARFGGFDQPQHF
TRBJ2-2 | few | TRBV12-3/TRBV12-4 | CASSPRGDTGELFF
TRBJ2-2 | many | TRBV29-1 | CSVVREWGTGELFF
TRBJ1-1 | - | TRBV4-2 | CASSPRQGLNTEAFF
TRBJ2-1 | - | TRBV28 | CASSLGGGVFNEQFF
TRBJ2-7 | few | TRBV19 | CASSTGTTTGEQYF
TRBJ2-3 | many | TRBV7-3 | CASSSYTDTQYF
TRBJ2-1 | - | TRBV5-6 | CASSLGQVGNEQFF
TRBJ2-3 | - | TRBV24-1 | CATSDRTPKKAGGNTDTQYF
TRBJ2-1 | - | TRBV12-3/TRBV12-4 | CASSRLVGTSYNEQFF
TRBJ2-5 | few | TRBV29-1 | CSVEVSGTKTQYF
TRBJ2-2 | - | TRBV29-1 | CSVTVEGVGTGELFF
TRBJ2-3 | few | TRBV29-1 | CSVEPGTPERADTQYF